This TCR beta chain was found in a study of CD8 T cells in Susac syndrome. Study background: Patients with Susac syndrome had blood drawn and were at that point therapy-naive, on corticosteroids, or on intravenous immunoglobulin alone.

Whole-study findings and limits: Susac-specific public clones in total CD8+ repertoires numbered some 16; in CD8+ TEMRA repertoires, they numbered about five.

The RNA input was about 0.5 to 1 ug, and it was reverse transcribed with random hexamers. Coverage of TCR beta CDR3 amplification by immunoSEQ multiplex PCR extended to 54 Vbeta and 13 Jbeta. TCRdb independently ran MiXCR on the immunoSEQ multiplex PCR reads; one entry per CDR3 protein. The sample lists approximately 80,000 distinct CDR3 sequences, roughly 94% seen once, with approximately 0.49% in the top ten. CDR3 length: 8 residues. Germline V gene lookup returns CDR1 SNHLY and CDR2 FYNNEI. A remark on this clonotype: Its antigen is still unknown. Germline and junction disagree at one end, which may indicate a read error.

This receptor was taken from a human donor with Susac syndrome. Source material: CD8+ T cells from PBMCs. The chain is built from TRBV2 and TRBJ1-1; D unclear. The CDR3 bases are TGTGCCAGCACTGAAGCTTTCTTT. Its protein product is CASTEAFF.